One sample yielded the 25 T cell receptor beta chains listed below, sequenced in a study of cytomegalovirus exposure and HLA in healthy donors. Use of 60 Vbeta and 13 Jbeta primers characterized the PCR. Some clones are missing from TCRdb's copy, which holds only in-frame ones; the method was immunoSEQ multiplex PCR. The repertoire includes 77,000 or so clones, about 79% of them detected once, and 18% sits in the top ten. The sample was PBMCs. These receptors all stem from a man aged 65 to 79 in good health and CMV-seropositive.

Here the CDR3 reads CASSFGQSSYEQYF. The CDR3 DNA reads as TGCGCCAGCAGCTTTGGGCAGAGCTCCTACGAGCAGTACTTC. The J gene is TRBJ2-5, the V gene TRBV5-1, with D hard to call. The end of the DNA fits TRBJ2-7 better, so the J call may be wrong. Germline V gene lookup returns CDR1 SGHRS and CDR2 YFSETQ. There are 14 residues in the CDR3.

The chain joins TRBV28 to TRBJ1-4; 8 positions match TRBD1. Germline CDR1 and CDR2: MDHEN and SYDVKM. The CDR3 has 15 amino acids. J gave up 8 bases and V 2 bases, and 7 bases lay outside the gene matches. The CDR3 DNA reads TGTGCCAGCAGTTTAGGTGGACAGGGTGGGGAAAAACTGTTTTTT. It codes for CASSLGGQGGEKLFF. The full variable domain, rest sourced from reference TRBV28 and TRBJ1-4, is DVKVTQSSRYLVKRTGEKVFLECVQDMDHENMFWYRQDPGLGLRLIYFSYDVKMKEKGDIPEGYSVSREKKERFSLILESASTNQTSMYLCASSLGGQGGEKLFFGSGTQLSVL.

This chain joins TRBV5-4 and TRBJ2-7; the match to TRBD2 covers 12 bases. Germline-derived CDR1 and CDR2 are SGHNT and YYREEE (reference sequence). V dropped 3 bases and J dropped 6; count of bases not matched to a gene: 7. The CDR3 extends over 15 amino acids. CDR3: CASSSLAGGPGEQYF. In nucleotides, the CDR3 is TGTGCCAGCAGCTCTCTAGCGGGGGGGCCGGGCGAGCAGTACTTC.

This chain uses TRBV7-2 with TRBJ1-3; possibly TRBD1 for D (5 bases). The V end lost 4 bases, the J end lost 0 bases, and 7 bases lay between the germline ends. Germline assignment: CDR1 SGHTA and CDR2 FQGNSA. The CDR3 length is 14 residues. The CDR3 sequence: CASSSGLSGNTIYF. The CDR3 coding sequence is TGTGCCAGCAGCTCAGGGCTCTCTGGAAACACCATATATTTT.

CDR3 amino acids: CASSFGLEAPQYF. The CDR3 DNA sequence: TGTGCCAGCAGCTTCGGACTAGAGGCGCCCCAGTACTTC. The chain employs TRBV7-9 and TRBJ2-5; 7 bases are shared with TRBD2. Germline V CDR1 and CDR2: SEHNR, FQNEAQ (reference sequence). The CDR3 spans 13 residues. Trimming at V came to 3 bases and at J to 9 bases, leaving 7 bases not matched to a gene.

This sequence joins TRBV28 and TRBJ2-7; 10 bases fit TRBD1. Trimming at V came to 7 bases and at J to 6 bases, leaving 9 bases not matched to a gene. CDR1 is MDHEN and CDR2 is SYDVKM in the germline V gene. This CDR3 contains 14 residues. The CDR3: CASNTPGQGFEQYF. The CDR3 nucleotides read TGTGCCAGCAACACCCCGGGACAGGGGTTCGAGCAGTACTTC.

The rearrangement joins TRBV5-1 to TRBJ2-7; 7 positions match TRBD2. Germline loops: CDR1 SGHRS, CDR2 YFSETQ. Trimming removed 0 bases from V and 2 bases from J; junction bases left unmatched: 11. This CDR3 spans 17 amino acids. This CDR3 reads CASSLDPPQRGPYEQYF. DNA for the CDR3: TGCGCCAGCAGCTTGGACCCCCCCCAGCGGGGCCCCTACGAGCAGTACTTC.

The V call is TRBV6-4, the J call TRBJ2-7; TRBD1 matches at 9 bases. This CDR3 comprises 18 residues. The ends lost 6 bases at V and 1 base at J; junction bases unmatched: 16. Germline CDR1 and CDR2: MRHNA and SNTAGT. The chain's CDR3 is CASSLELPGTGYSYEQYF. The CDR3 DNA is TGTGCCAGCAGCCTCGAACTACCCGGGACAGGGTATTCCTACGAGCAGTACTTC.

This sequence joins TRBV21-1 and TRBJ1-5. TRBV21-1 is annotated as a pseudogene. This CDR3 has 15 amino acids. In DNA form, the CDR3 reads TGTGCCAGCAGCCCTGGGGGGGGCGTAATACAGCCCCAGCATTTT. Translating it yields CASSPGGGVIQPQHF.

The rearrangement uses TRBV29-1 and TRBJ2-3; 10 bases map to TRBD2. V trimming: 6 bases; J trimming: 4 bases; junction bases outside the gene matches: 4. The CDR3 consists of 13 residues. CDR1 is SQVTM and CDR2 is ANQGSEA in the germline V gene. CDR3: CSVVAGGPDTQYF. CDR3 nucleotide sequence: TGCAGCGTGGTAGCGGGGGGCCCAGATACGCAGTATTTT.

CDR3 DNA sequence: TGTGCCAGCAGCTCACCAGGACAGAGGGAGCTGTTTTTT. It translates to CASSSPGQRELFF. The chain uses TRBV11-3 and TRBJ2-2; maybe TRBD1 (6 bases). Germline V gives CDR1 SGHNT, CDR2 YENEEA. Trimming shortened V by 4 bases and J by 9 bases, and 12 bases separated the two germline ends. The CDR3 is made up of 13 amino acids.

The chain couples TRBV6-1 to TRBJ2-5; tentatively, D is TRBD2 (5 bases). The CDR3 has 12 amino acids. Trimming took off 6 bases at V and 4 bases at J, with 9 bases between the two ends. Per germline, CDR1 MNHNS and CDR2 SASEGT. CDR3 sequence (DNA): TGTGCCAGCAGACCGGGGAGAGAGACCCAGTACTTC. Translating gives CASRPGRETQYF.

The chain's CDR3 is CASAGMSNSGNTIYF. CDR3 sequence (DNA): TGTGCCAGCGCAGGCATGAGTAACTCTGGAAACACCATATATTTT. The V call is TRBV7-9, the J call TRBJ1-3; no definite D call. Germline V gives CDR1 SEHNR, CDR2 FQNEAQ (reference sequence). Trimming removed 8 bases from V and 0 bases from J, with 14 bases in between. The CDR3 is 15 amino acids. The variable domain in full, completed from reference TRBV7-9 and TRBJ1-3, reads DTGVSQNPRHKITKRGQNVTFRCDPISEHNRLYWYRQTLGQGPEFLTYFQNEAQLEKSRLLSDRFSAERPKGSFSTLEIQRTEQGDSAMYLCASAGMSNSGNTIYFGEGSWLTVV.

About this clone: One end of the junction is discordant with germline, which a read error may explain. The gene calls are TRBV7-7 and TRBJ2-1, with TRBD2 identical over 14 bases. The germline V gene encodes CDR1 SSHAT and CDR2 FNYEAQ (reference sequence). The CDR3 extends over 16 amino acids. CDR3 in amino acids: CASSLKGLAGDNEQFF. In nucleotides, the CDR3 is TGTGCTAGCAGCTTAAAGGGACTAGCGGGAGACAATGAGCAGTTCTTC.

The genes are TRBV7-3 and TRBJ2-5; 7 nucleotides agree with TRBD1. From germline, CDR1 is SGHTA and CDR2 FQGTGA. V lost 4 bases, J lost 2 bases, and 1 base stayed unmatched. The CDR3 contains 13 residues. CDR3 nucleotides: TGTGCCAGCAGCTCGGGACAGCAAGAGACCCAGTACTTC. Translation gives CASSSGQQETQYF.

DNA for the CDR3: TGTGCCAGCAGACCGACAGGGGTGTACGAGCAGTACTTC. Amino acid sequence: CASRPTGVYEQYF. The rearrangement uses TRBV27 and TRBJ2-7; 8 bases map to TRBD1. There are 13 residues in the CDR3. V trimming: 6 bases; J trimming: 4 bases; junction bases outside the gene matches: 5. Germline-derived CDR1 and CDR2 are MNHEY and SMNVEV (reference sequence).

The chain carries TRBV18 and TRBJ2-5; D is perhaps TRBD1 (5 bases). CDR1 KGHSH and CDR2 LQKENI come from the germline V gene. This CDR3 has 13 amino acids. The V gene lost 7 bases and the J gene lost 5 bases, with 14 bases spanning the gap. The CDR3 sequence is CASLGAGGETQYF. Here the CDR3 DNA reads TGTGCCAGCTTAGGGGCAGGTGGTGAGACCCAGTACTTC. Together with reference TRBV18 and TRBJ2-5, the CDR3 gives the full variable domain: NAGVMQNPRHLVRRRGQEARLRCSPMKGHSHVYWYRQLPEEGLKFMVYLQKENIIDESGMPKERFSAEFPKEGPSILRIQQVVRGDSAAYFCASLGAGGETQYFGPGTRLLVL.

The chain couples TRBV5-4 to TRBJ1-2; 7 nucleotides line up with TRBD1. The V gene's germline CDR1 is SGHNT and CDR2 YYREEE (reference sequence). The CDR3 spans 17 residues. The junction had 13 bases not matched to a gene; V was cut back by 4 bases and J by 1 base. The CDR3 sequence: CASSPAGTEVFNYGYTF. CDR3 DNA sequence: TGTGCCAGCAGCCCGGCCGGGACAGAAGTCTTTAACTATGGCTACACCTTC. Using reference TRBV5-4 and TRBJ1-2 for the parts outside the CDR3, the full variable domain is ETGVTQSPTHLIKTRGQQVTLRCSSQSGHNTVSWYQQALGQGPQFIFQYYREEENGRGNFPPRFSGLQFPNYSSELNVNALELDDSALYLCASSPAGTEVFNYGYTFGSGTRLTVV.

The chain uses TRBV6-1 and TRBJ2-1; the D gene is possibly TRBD2 (6 bases). With 8 bases removed from V and 4 bases from J, the gap between germline ends came to 12 bases. There are 13 residues in the CDR3. Germline V lookup: CDR1 MNHNS, CDR2 SASEGT. CDR3 DNA: TGTGCCAGCTCGAAGGGACTTTACAATGAGCAGTTCTTC. It encodes CASSKGLYNEQFF.

The V gene is TRBV30, the J gene TRBJ1-5, with 8 bases fitting TRBD1. The V gene end was trimmed by 1 base and the J gene end by 5 bases; junction bases not matched to a gene: 1. Germline V lookup: CDR1 GTSNPN, CDR2 SVGIG (reference sequence). The CDR3 contains 13 residues. The CDR3 DNA is TGTGCCTGGAGTGCGGACAGGGATCAGCCCCAGCATTTT. Residues: CAWSADRDQPQHF. Full variable domain (missing parts from reference TRBV30 and TRBJ1-5): SQTIHQWPATLVQPVGSPLSLECTVEGTSNPNLYWYRQAAGRGLQLLFYSVGIGQISSEVPQNLSASRPQDRQFILSSKKLLLSDSGFYLCAWSADRDQPQHFGDGTRLSIL.

The V and J genes are TRBV2 and TRBJ2-1, with TRBD2 matching over 10 bases. CDR3 length: 22 amino acids. Germline CDR1 reads SNHLY; CDR2 reads FYNNEI. After removal of 5 bases from V and 0 bases from J, the junction contained 22 bases not matched to a gene. The CDR3 coding sequence is TGTGCCAGCAGTACAACCCGTAGGACTAGCGGCTTCCATCTAAGCTCCTACAATGAGCAGTTCTTC. This codes for CASSTTRRTSGFHLSSYNEQFF.

This clone has only a few counts. The chain uses TRBV7-9 and TRBJ2-3, with D tentatively TRBD2 (6 bases). V was trimmed by 1 base and J by 2 bases, leaving 7 bases between them. The germline V gene encodes CDR1 SEHNR and CDR2 FQNEAQ (reference sequence). This CDR3 has 14 amino acids. The CDR3 bases are TGTGCCAGCAGCTTAGGCGGGATCACAGATACGCAGTATTTT. Its translation is CASSLGGITDTQYF.

The rearrangement joins TRBV7-9 to TRBJ2-7; TRBD2 is a possible D gene (6 bases). There are 14 residues in the CDR3. Trimming removed 1 base at V and 9 bases at J, with 16 bases between. Germline V gene sequence: CDR1 SEHNR, CDR2 FQNEAQ (reference sequence). CDR3 nucleotides: TGTGCCAGCAGCTTAGAGGGACTCACACACGGGCAGTACTTC. This sequence encodes CASSLEGLTHGQYF.

The chain recombines TRBV4-1 with TRBJ1-2; D possibly corresponds to TRBD1 (5 bases). In germline, CDR1 is MGHRA, CDR2 YSYEKL. The CDR3 covers 14 residues. Trimming stripped 1 base from V and 8 bases from J, with 14 bases between. Written as DNA, the CDR3 is TGCGCCAGCAGCCAAGTACAGGCCGTTGAGGGCTACACCTTC. This gives the protein CASSQVQAVEGYTF.

In its sample, this clone was seen a few times. The V gene is TRBV7-2, the J gene TRBJ2-6; tentative D call: TRBD1 (5 bases). V lost 5 bases to trimming and J lost 2 bases, with 10 bases between them. The CDR3 has 15 amino acids. Germline CDR1 is SGHTA and CDR2 is FQGNSA. The CDR3 spells CASSADSTGANVLTF. The CDR3 region has the DNA TGTGCCAGCAGCGCCGACAGTACTGGGGCCAACGTCCTGACTTTC.